One and the same sample provided the 18 T cell receptor beta chains below, sequenced in a study of PD-1 and CTLA-4 blockade in melanoma. Repertoires were generated with immunoSEQ multiplex PCR, while TCRdb's copy carries only in-frame clones and drops some. This table holds 20,000 to 25,000 clones, 88% found once. The sequencing here drew on CD8+ T cells from peripheral blood, taken before anti-PD-1 treatment. These receptors all stem from a human donor with melanoma.

The J gene is TRBJ1-2, the V gene TRBV29-1; D is uncertain. The CDR3 spans 14 residues. V was shortened by 3 bases and J by 4 bases, with 15 bases between the two germline ends. Germline values: CDR1 SQVTM, CDR2 ANQGSEA. The CDR3 DNA reads TGCAGCGTTGATTTGGAAGGGTTGGGCTATGGCTACACCTTC. It codes for CSVDLEGLGYGYTF.

The V gene is TRBV10-3, the J gene TRBJ2-5; D is undetermined. This CDR3 is 13 amino acids long. The V and J ends lost 4 bases and 0 bases respectively, with 6 bases between them. CDR1 and CDR2 (germline): ENHRY, SYGVKD. The CDR3 DNA reads TGTGCCATCAGTGCTCACTACCAAGAGACCCAGTACTTC. Encoded protein: CAISAHYQETQYF.

This clone was recorded only once. The chain has TRBV7-6 and TRBJ2-1; TRBD2 aligns across 14 bases. With V trimmed by 2 bases and J by 9 bases, 9 bases remained unmatched. The CDR3 runs 17 residues. The V gene's germline CDR1 is SGHVS and CDR2 FNYEAQ. The CDR3 sequence: CASSLSGPGLAGAEQFF. The CDR3 coding sequence is TGTGCCAGCAGCTTAAGTGGCCCGGGACTAGCGGGGGCTGAGCAGTTCTTC.

This clone has only a few counts. The V gene is TRBV4-1, the J gene TRBJ1-4; D call uncertain. This CDR3 has 13 residues. Germline assignment: CDR1 MGHRA and CDR2 YSYEKL. Trimming shortened V by 4 bases and J by 14 bases, and 17 bases separated the two germline ends. The CDR3 loop is CASSRSDPPVLFF. The CDR3 DNA follows: TGCGCCAGCAGCCGATCTGACCCCCCCGTCCTGTTTTTT.

This chain joins TRBV6-5 and TRBJ1-2; D might be TRBD1 (6 bases). This CDR3 contains 13 residues. The germline CDR1 and CDR2 sequences are MNHEY and SVGAGI. Trimming pared 7 bases from V and 7 bases from J, leaving 16 bases between. The CDR3 region has the DNA TGTGCCAGCACCGCAACAGGGATGGGTGGCTACACCTTC. Protein product: CASTATGMGGYTF.

Here the CDR3 DNA reads TGTGCCACCAGCGACAGGTACACCGGGGAGCTGTTTTTT. This encodes CATSDRYTGELFF. V and J are TRBV15 and TRBJ2-2; possibly TRBD1 for D (6 bases). The germline V gene has CDR1 LNHNV and CDR2 YYDKDF (reference sequence). The CDR3 spans 13 residues. Trimming took off 5 bases at V and 3 bases at J, with 7 bases between the two ends.

The V gene is TRBV13, the J gene TRBJ2-1, with TRBD1 as a possible D gene (6 bases). Germline CDR1 is PRHDT and CDR2 is FYEKMQ (reference sequence). The CDR3 has 12 amino acids. V dropped 4 bases and J dropped 7 bases, with 8 bases sitting between them. CDR3 DNA: TGTGCCAGCAGCTCAGGGGTAAATGAGCAGTTCTTC. This gives the protein CASSSGVNEQFF.

The chain couples TRBV6-2 or TRBV6-3 to TRBJ2-3; D is uncertain. Germline V gene data show CDR1 as MNHEY and CDR2 as SVGEGT. Between the trimmed V and J ends, which lost 4 bases and 2 bases, there was a span of 1 base. The CDR3 has 11 amino acids. The CDR3 nucleotides read TGTGCCAGCAGTTCCACAGATACGCAGTATTTT. Protein sequence: CASSSTDTQYF.

The chain uses TRBV5-6 and TRBJ1-6, with D maybe TRBD1 (5 bases). The germline CDR1 and CDR2 sequences are SGHDT and YYEEEE. The CDR3 is 14 residues long. The ends were cut back, 0 bases at V and 8 bases at J, with 9 bases in the middle. The CDR3 sequence is CASSLGGGDSPLHF. In DNA form, the CDR3 reads TGTGCCAGCAGCTTGGGGGGAGGGGATTCACCCCTCCACTTT.

This clone was seen only a few times. The chain combines TRBV5-1 with TRBJ1-3; no clear D. Trimming took 0 bases from V and 4 from J, leaving 8 bases between them. The CDR3 loop spans 14 amino acids. Germline CDR1 reads SGHRS; CDR2 reads YFSETQ. This CDR3 reads CASSLAGTGNTIYF. The CDR3 nucleotides are TGCGCCAGCAGCTTGGCGGGCACAGGAAACACCATATATTTT.

This clone was seen only once. The rearrangement joins TRBV29-1 to TRBJ2-7, with 9 bases matching TRBD1. The CDR3 loop spans 15 amino acids. With V trimmed by 2 bases and J by 2 bases, 7 bases remained unmatched. From germline, CDR1 is SQVTM and CDR2 ANQGSEA. Here the CDR3 reads CSVEPTGGNAYEQYF. The CDR3 region has the DNA TGCAGCGTTGAACCGACAGGGGGAAACGCCTACGAGCAGTACTTC.

This clone was found a few times. V usage is TRBV2 and J usage is TRBJ1-3, with D tentatively TRBD1 (5 bases). The CDR3 consists of 15 residues. Germline-derived CDR1 and CDR2 are SNHLY and FYNNEI. V was clipped by 6 bases and J by 0 bases, with 12 bases between them. The CDR3 here is CASRKGTGSGNTIYF. CDR3 sequence (DNA): TGTGCCAGCAGGAAGGGGACTGGCTCTGGAAACACCATATATTTT.

This chain connects TRBV7-9 to TRBJ2-1; D is uncertain. This CDR3 has 13 amino acids. With 4 bases removed from V and 6 bases from J, the gap between germline ends came to 10 bases. Per germline, CDR1 SEHNR and CDR2 FQNEAQ (reference sequence). CDR3 protein: CASSSDLGNEQFF. DNA of the CDR3: TGTGCCAGCAGCTCCGACTTGGGCAATGAGCAGTTCTTC. Drawing the rest from reference TRBV7-9 and TRBJ2-1, the complete variable domain is DTGVSQNPRHKITKRGQNVTFRCDPISEHNRLYWYRQTLGQGPEFLTYFQNEAQLEKSRLLSDRFSAERPKGSFSTLEIQRTEQGDSAMYLCASSSDLGNEQFFGPGTRLTVL.

The CDR3 loop reads CATSRDVAGEDGYTF. In DNA form, the CDR3 reads TGTGCCACCAGCAGAGATGTTGCAGGGGAAGACGGCTACACCTTC. This rearrangement joins TRBV15 to TRBJ1-2; D might be TRBD1 (6 bases). V lost 0 bases and J lost 8, with 16 bases in between. This CDR3 has 15 residues. Germline values: CDR1 LNHNV, CDR2 YYDKDF (reference sequence).

The chain joins TRBV4-1 to TRBJ2-1; a possible D gene is TRBD2 (6 bases). V shed 1 base and J shed 2 bases, with 12 bases lying between them. Germline assignment: CDR1 MGHRA and CDR2 YSYEKL. This CDR3 has 16 residues. The CDR3 here is CASSQGLGGTYNEQFF. The CDR3 bases are TGCGCCAGCAGCCAAGGACTCGGGGGAACCTACAATGAGCAGTTCTTC.

The J gene is TRBJ1-4, the V gene TRBV7-6, with a weak D call TRBD1 (6 bases). CDR3 length: 17 residues. The germline V gene has CDR1 SGHVS and CDR2 FNYEAQ. V gave up 2 bases and J gave up 0 bases, with 13 bases separating them. CDR3 bases: TGTGCCAGCAGCTTATATCCAGGGGTTGCAACTAATGAAAAACTGTTTTTT. This encodes CASSLYPGVATNEKLFF.

The chain is built from TRBV9 and TRBJ2-2; 8 bases line up with TRBD1. Germline CDR1 is SGDLS and CDR2 is YYNGEE. J was trimmed by 4 bases and V by 0 bases; bases with no gene match: 2. The CDR3 runs 15 residues. The CDR3 protein is CASSVGTGPTGELFF. Here the CDR3 DNA reads TGTGCCAGCAGCGTAGGGACAGGGCCCACCGGGGAGCTGTTTTTT.

The chain is built from TRBV19 and TRBJ2-3, with 8 bases matching TRBD2. The germline V gene has CDR1 LNHDA and CDR2 SQIVND (reference sequence). Germline trimming cut 5 bases from V and 3 bases from J; bases unmatched to any gene: 10. The CDR3 has 16 amino acids. The CDR3: CASSSSGRGVTDTQYF. The CDR3 bases are TGTGCCAGTAGTTCGTCGGGGCGGGGGGTGACAGATACGCAGTATTTT.